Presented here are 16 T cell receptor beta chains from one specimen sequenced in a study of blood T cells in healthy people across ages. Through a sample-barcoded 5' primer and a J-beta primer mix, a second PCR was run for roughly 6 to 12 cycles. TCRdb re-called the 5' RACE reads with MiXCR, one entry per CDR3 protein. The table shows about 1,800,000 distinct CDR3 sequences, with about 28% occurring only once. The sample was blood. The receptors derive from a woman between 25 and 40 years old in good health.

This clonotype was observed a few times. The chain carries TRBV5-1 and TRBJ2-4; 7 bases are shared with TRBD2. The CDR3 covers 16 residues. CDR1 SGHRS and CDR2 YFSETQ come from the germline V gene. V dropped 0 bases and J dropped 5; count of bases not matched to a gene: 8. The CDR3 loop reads CASSLVGSGGQNIQYF. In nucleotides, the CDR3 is TGCGCCAGCAGCTTGGTGGGGTCGGGGGGACAAAACATTCAGTACTTC. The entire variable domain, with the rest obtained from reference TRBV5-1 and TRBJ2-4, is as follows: KAGVTQTPRYLIKTRGQQVTLSCSPISGHRSVSWYQQTPGQGLQFLFEYFSETQRNKGNFPGRFSGRQFSNSRSEMNVSTLELGDSALYLCASSLVGSGGQNIQYFGAGTRLSVL.

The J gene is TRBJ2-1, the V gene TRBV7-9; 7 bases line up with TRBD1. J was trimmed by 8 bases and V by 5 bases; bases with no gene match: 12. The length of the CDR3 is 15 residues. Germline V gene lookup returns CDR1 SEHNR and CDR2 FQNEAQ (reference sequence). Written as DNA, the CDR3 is TGTGCCAGCAGCCGCCGGAACAGGGGTTGGGATGAGCAGTTCTTC. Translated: CASSRRNRGWDEQFF.

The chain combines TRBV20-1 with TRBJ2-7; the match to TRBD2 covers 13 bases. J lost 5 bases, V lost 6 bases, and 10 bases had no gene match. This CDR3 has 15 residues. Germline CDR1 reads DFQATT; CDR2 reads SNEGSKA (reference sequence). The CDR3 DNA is TGCAGTGCCCTGAGGACTAGCGGGAGTATCCACGAGCAGTACTTC. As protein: CSALRTSGSIHEQYF.

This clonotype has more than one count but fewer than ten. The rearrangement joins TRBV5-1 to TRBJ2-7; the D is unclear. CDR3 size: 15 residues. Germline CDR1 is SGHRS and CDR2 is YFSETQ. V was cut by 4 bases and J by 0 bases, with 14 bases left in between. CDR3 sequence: CASSLRPDFSYEQYF. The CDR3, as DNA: TGCGCCAGCAGCCTCAGACCGGATTTCTCCTACGAGCAGTACTTC.

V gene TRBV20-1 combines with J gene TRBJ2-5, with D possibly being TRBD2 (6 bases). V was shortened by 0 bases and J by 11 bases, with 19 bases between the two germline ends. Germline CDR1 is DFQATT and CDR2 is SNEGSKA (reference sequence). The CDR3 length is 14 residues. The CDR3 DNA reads TGCAGTGCTAGAGATGGGGTAGCGGCCTACAAGCAGTACTTC. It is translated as CSARDGVAAYKQYF.

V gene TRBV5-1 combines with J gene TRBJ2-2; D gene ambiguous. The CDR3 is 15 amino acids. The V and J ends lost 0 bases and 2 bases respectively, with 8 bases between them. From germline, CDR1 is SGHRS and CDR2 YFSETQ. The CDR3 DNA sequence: TGCGCCAGCAGCTTGGCCAGCTTCAACACCGGGGAGCTGTTTTTT. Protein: CASSLASFNTGELFF. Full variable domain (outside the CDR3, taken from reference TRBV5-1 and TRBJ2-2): KAGVTQTPRYLIKTRGQQVTLSCSPISGHRSVSWYQQTPGQGLQFLFEYFSETQRNKGNFPGRFSGRQFSNSRSEMNVSTLELGDSALYLCASSLASFNTGELFFGEGSRLTVL.

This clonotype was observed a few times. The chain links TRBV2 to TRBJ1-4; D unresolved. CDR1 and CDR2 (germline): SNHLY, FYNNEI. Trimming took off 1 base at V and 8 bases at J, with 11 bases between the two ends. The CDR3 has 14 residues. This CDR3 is CASSEGTQREKLFF. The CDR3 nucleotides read TGTGCCAGCAGTGAAGGGACTCAAAGAGAAAAACTGTTTTTT.

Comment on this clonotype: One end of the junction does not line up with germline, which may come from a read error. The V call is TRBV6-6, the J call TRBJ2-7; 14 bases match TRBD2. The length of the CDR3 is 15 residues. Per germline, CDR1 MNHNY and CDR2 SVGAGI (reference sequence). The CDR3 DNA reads TGTGCCAGCAGTTGGGGACTAGCGGGAGACTACGAGCGGTACTTC. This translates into CASSWGLAGDYERYF.

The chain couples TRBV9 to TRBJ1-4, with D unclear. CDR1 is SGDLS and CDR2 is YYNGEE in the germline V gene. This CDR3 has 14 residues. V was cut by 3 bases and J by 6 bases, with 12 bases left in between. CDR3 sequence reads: CASSAGPGDEKLFF. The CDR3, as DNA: TGTGCCAGCAGCGCGGGCCCCGGTGATGAAAAACTGTTTTTT.

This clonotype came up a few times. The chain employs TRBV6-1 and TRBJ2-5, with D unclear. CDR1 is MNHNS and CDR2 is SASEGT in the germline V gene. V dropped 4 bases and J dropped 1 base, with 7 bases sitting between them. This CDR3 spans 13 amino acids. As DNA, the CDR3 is TGTGCCAGCAGTGGCCGATTCCAAGAGACCCAGTACTTC. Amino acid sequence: CASSGRFQETQYF.

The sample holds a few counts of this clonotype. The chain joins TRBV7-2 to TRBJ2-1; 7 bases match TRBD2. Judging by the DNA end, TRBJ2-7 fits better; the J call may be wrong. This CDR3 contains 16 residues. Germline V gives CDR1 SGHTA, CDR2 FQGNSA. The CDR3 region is CASSLGAGSSYNEQYF. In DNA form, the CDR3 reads TGTGCCAGCAGCTTGGGAGCGGGGTCATCCTACAATGAGCAGTACTTC.

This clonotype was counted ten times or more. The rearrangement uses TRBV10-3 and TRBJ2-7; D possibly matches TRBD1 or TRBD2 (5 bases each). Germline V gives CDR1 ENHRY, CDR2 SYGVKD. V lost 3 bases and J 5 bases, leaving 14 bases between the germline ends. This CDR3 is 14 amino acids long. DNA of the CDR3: TGTGCCATCAGTGAACATGGGGGTGCGGACGAGCAGTACTTC. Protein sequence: CAISEHGGADEQYF.

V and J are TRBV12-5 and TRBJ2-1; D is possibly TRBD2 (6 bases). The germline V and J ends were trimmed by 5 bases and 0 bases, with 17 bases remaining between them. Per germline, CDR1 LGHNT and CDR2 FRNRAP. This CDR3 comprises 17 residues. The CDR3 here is CASGGGLGQSSYNEQFF. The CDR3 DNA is TGTGCTAGTGGTGGAGGGCTAGGACAAAGCTCCTACAATGAGCAGTTCTTC.

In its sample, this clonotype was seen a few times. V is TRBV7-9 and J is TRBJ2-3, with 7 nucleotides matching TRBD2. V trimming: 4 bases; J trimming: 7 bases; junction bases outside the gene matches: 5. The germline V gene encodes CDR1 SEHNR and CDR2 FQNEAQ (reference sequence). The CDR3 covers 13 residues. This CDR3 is CASSSSGGNTQYF. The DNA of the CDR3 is TGTGCCAGCAGCTCCTCGGGAGGAAATACGCAGTATTTT.

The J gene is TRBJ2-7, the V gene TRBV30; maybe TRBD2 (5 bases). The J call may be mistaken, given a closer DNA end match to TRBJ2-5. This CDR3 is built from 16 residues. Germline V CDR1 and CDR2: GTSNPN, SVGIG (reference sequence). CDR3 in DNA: TGTGCCTGGAGTGTTGGGAATGCGGGTTTGGGAGAGACCCAGTACTTC. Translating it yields CAWSVGNAGLGETQYF.

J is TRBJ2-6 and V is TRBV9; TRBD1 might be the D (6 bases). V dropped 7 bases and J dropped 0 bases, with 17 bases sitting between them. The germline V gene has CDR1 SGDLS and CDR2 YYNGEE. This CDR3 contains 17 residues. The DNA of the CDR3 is TGTGCCAGCGCTACGGGACACTCGAGCTCTGGGGCCAACGTCCTGACTTTC. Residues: CASATGHSSSGANVLTF. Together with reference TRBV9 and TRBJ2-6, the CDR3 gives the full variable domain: DSGVTQTPKHLITATGQRVTLRCSPRSGDLSVYWYQQSLDQGLQFLIQYYNGEERAKGNILERFSAQQFPDLHSELNLSSLELGDSALYFCASATGHSSSGANVLTFGAGSRLTVL.